Sequencing of this T cell receptor beta chain was carried out in a study of a mutant IDH1 vaccine in newly diagnosed glioma. At the level of the study: Prior therapy was radiotherapy, temozolomide, or both; most received both.

Generated by immunoSEQ multiplex PCR, the TCRdb table keeps only in-frame clones and is missing some. The sample includes 40,000 to 55,000 clones, around 80% seen only once; the top ten take more than 9%. Regarding time point: week 35, safety follow-up. Alongside topical imiquimod, each dose of vaccine comprised 300 ug of mutant IDH1 20-mer peptide. During weeks 1, 3, 5, 7, 11, 15, 19 and 23, patients received eight vaccinations. CDR3 length equals 15 residues. Germline assignment: CDR1 SGHNT and CDR2 YENEEA. J gave up 4 bases and V 2 bases, and 4 bases lay outside the gene matches. As for this clone: Its target is not known.

Study-level results: Immune responses induced by vaccination arose in just under 95% of the patients.

This TCR was recovered from a man aged 40-50 years with glioma. Sequencing was performed on PBMCs, taken from a glioma patient whose treatment included an IDH1 peptide vaccine. The genes are TRBV11-3 and TRBJ2-1; 8 bases match TRBD2. CDR3 in DNA: TGTGCCAGCAGCTTACCCAGCGGGAGATACAATGAGCAGTTCTTC. As protein: CASSLPSGRYNEQFF.